This T cell receptor (beta chain) was profiled in a study of CD8 T cells in Susac syndrome. Study-level findings and limits: The relatively small number of individuals in the TCR sequencing and HLA analysis was acknowledged by the study.

RNA totalling roughly 0.45 to 1 ug underwent reverse transcription with random hexamers. An immunoSEQ multiplex PCR amplified TCR beta CDR3 over 54 Vbeta and 13 Jbeta. TCRdb re-derived calls from the immunoSEQ multiplex PCR reads in MiXCR, one entry per CDR3 protein. The top ten hold around 0.3% of the sample, which has 100,000 to 150,000 distinct CDR3 sequences, more than 80% seen once. Germline V gives CDR1 MNHNS, CDR2 SASEGT. Trimming removed 10 bases at V and 2 bases at J, with 15 bases between. The CDR3 loop spans 15 amino acids. Sequencing of TCR beta, carried out with a high-throughput approach, was applied to CD8+ and CD4+ T cells from the blood. In the case of this clonotype: Its antigen remains unknown.

J is TRBJ2-6 and V is TRBV6-1; TRBD2 might be the D (6 bases). The source of this sequence is a human donor with multiple sclerosis. The source material was CD8+ T cells from PBMCs. CDR3 DNA sequence: TGTGCCACCCCGTGGAGGGTGGCTGGGGCCAACGTCCTGACTTTC. This sequence encodes CATPWRVAGANVLTF.